One and the same sample provided the 20 T cell receptor beta chains below, sequenced in a study of blood T cell repertoires in COVID-19. Assay: immunoSEQ multiplex PCR; the TCRdb copy retains only in-frame clones and omits some. The table records a few hundred thousand clones, 75% to 90% of them present only once. Sequenced input: peripheral blood. The receptors stem from a woman between 65 and 79 years old with COVID-19, enrolled during active disease.

CDR3 coding DNA: TGTGCCAGCAGCGTATTACTAGCGGGGGGCTCCACCGGGGAGCTGTTTTTT. It translates to CASSVLLAGGSTGELFF. This rearrangement joins TRBV9 to TRBJ2-2; 12 positions agree with TRBD2. The CDR3 length is 17 residues. Trimming removed 1 base from V and 4 bases from J; junction bases left unmatched: 5. Germline CDR1 and CDR2: SGDLS and YYNGEE.

The chain recombines TRBV1 with TRBJ1-2; the D call in the table, TRBD1, was not verified against the DNA. TRBV1 is noted as a pseudogene. This CDR3 comprises 14 residues. Here the CDR3 DNA reads TGCACCAGCAGCCCCAGACAGGGGGAGAATGGCTACACCTTC. Its translation is CTSSPRQGENGYTF.

CDR3 DNA sequence: TGTGCCAGCAGCTTCGGACTAGCTAGCAATGAGCAGTTCTTC. The encoded protein is CASSFGLASNEQFF. The genes are TRBV7-3 and TRBJ2-1; TRBD2 aligns across 8 bases. The junction had 4 bases not matched to a gene; V was cut back by 3 bases and J by 6 bases. This CDR3 region has 14 residues. Germline V gene sequence: CDR1 SGHTA, CDR2 FQGTGA.

The chain combines TRBV6-2 or TRBV6-3 with TRBJ1-2; D gene ambiguous. The CDR3 has 15 amino acids. The germline V gene encodes CDR1 MNHEY and CDR2 SVGEGT. V was cut by 0 bases and J by 7 bases, with 15 bases left in between. CDR3 sequence: CASSYSETGWSGYTF. CDR3 bases: TGTGCCAGCAGTTACTCGGAGACGGGGTGGAGTGGCTACACCTTC.

The rearrangement uses TRBV29-1 and TRBJ1-3, with unresolved D. The germline V gene has CDR1 SQVTM and CDR2 ANQGSEA. The CDR3 contains 13 residues. Trimming left V 3 bases short and J 3 bases short, with 9 bases between. The CDR3 is CSVEAQNGNTIYF. The CDR3 DNA reads as TGCAGCGTTGAGGCCCAGAATGGAAACACCATATATTTT.

CDR3 DNA sequence: TGTGCCAGCAGCGGGACAGGGGGCGAGCAGTACTTC. Its translation is CASSGTGGEQYF. This rearrangement joins TRBV9 to TRBJ2-7, with TRBD1 matching 10 bases. CDR1 is SGDLS and CDR2 is YYNGEE in the germline V gene. The CDR3 has 12 amino acids. Losses at the gene ends were 3 bases for V and 6 bases for J; bases not matched to a gene: 0.

This chain uses TRBV7-2 with TRBJ1-2; tentatively, D is TRBD1 (5 bases). The germline gives CDR1 SGHTA, CDR2 FQGNSA. The CDR3 is made up of 14 amino acids. The ends were cut back, 4 bases at V and 9 bases at J, with 18 bases in the middle. The CDR3 sequence is CASSSTEINGRYTF. As DNA, the CDR3 is TGTGCCAGCAGCTCGACAGAGATCAATGGACGCTACACCTTC. The full variable domain, its missing parts supplied by reference TRBV7-2 and TRBJ1-2, is GAGVSQSPSNKVTEKGKDVELRCDPISGHTALYWYRQSLGQGLEFLIYFQGNSAPDKSGLPSDRFSAERTGGSVSTLTIQRTQQEDSAVYLCASSSTEINGRYTFGSGTRLTVV.

The rearrangement uses TRBV28 and TRBJ2-4, with a possible D match to TRBD1 (5 bases). Germline V lookup: CDR1 MDHEN, CDR2 SYDVKM. The CDR3 extends over 22 amino acids. V was trimmed by 4 bases and J by 1 base, leaving 32 bases between them. The CDR3 nucleotides are TGTGCCAGCAGTTCGTCCCGGGTCGTCGGTGGTTCAGGGTTGGGGGCCAAAAACATTCAGTACTTC. Its protein product is CASSSSRVVGGSGLGAKNIQYF.

The rearrangement uses TRBV28 and TRBJ1-2, with D uncertain. CDR1 and CDR2 (germline): MDHEN, SYDVKM. The germline V and J ends were trimmed by 2 bases and 5 bases, with 3 bases remaining between them. This CDR3 spans 11 amino acids. CDR3 residues: CASSLQYGYTF. The DNA of the CDR3 is TGTGCCAGCAGTTTACAGTATGGCTACACCTTC.

The chain links TRBV4-1 to TRBJ2-5; 7 bases match TRBD2. The J segment lost 2 bases and the V segment lost 4 bases, leaving 7 bases of the junction unmatched. The CDR3 is made up of 15 amino acids. The germline V gene encodes CDR1 MGHRA and CDR2 YSYEKL. CDR3 nucleotide sequence: TGCGCCAGCAGCCTTTCACTAGCGTCACAAGAGACCCAGTACTTC. Translating gives CASSLSLASQETQYF.

Notes on this clone: The junction does not match germline at one end; this may be a read error. The rearrangement links TRBV6-5 to TRBJ1-1, with D tentatively TRBD1 (5 bases). Per germline, CDR1 MNHEY and CDR2 SVGAGI. The CDR3 contains 16 residues. The CDR3 nucleotides read TGTGCCAGCAGTTCCTTAGCCAGGGTAATGAACACTGAAGTTTTCTTT. This codes for CASSSLARVMNTEVFF.

V and J are TRBV5-8 and TRBJ1-6; TRBD1 agrees at 8 bases. CDR1 and CDR2 from the germline V gene are SGHTS and YDEGEE. With 0 bases clipped from V and 0 bases from J, the junction kept 11 bases outside the gene matches. The CDR3 contains 20 residues. The CDR3 sequence: CASSLGQGPPLNSYNSPLHF. The CDR3 DNA reads TGTGCCAGCAGCTTGGGACAGGGGCCACCTCTTAACTCCTATAATTCACCCCTCCACTTT.

The rearrangement uses TRBV18 and TRBJ1-4; D perhaps matches TRBD1 (5 bases). Germline assignment: CDR1 KGHSH and CDR2 LQKENI. Trimming cost V 2 bases and J 6 bases, with 7 bases left between them. The CDR3 consists of 13 residues. In DNA form, the CDR3 reads TGTGCCAGCTCACCAGACAGACATGAAAAACTGTTTTTT. Translating gives CASSPDRHEKLFF.

V gene TRBV4-3 combines with J gene TRBJ2-1; 9 bases fit TRBD2. V gave up 0 bases and J gave up 7 bases; unmatched junction bases: 4. The CDR3 covers 15 residues. Germline V gene lookup returns CDR1 LGHNA and CDR2 YSLEER. The chain's CDR3 is CASSQEGLARNEQFF. The CDR3 nucleotides read TGCGCCAGCAGCCAAGAGGGACTAGCCCGGAATGAGCAGTTCTTC.

The chain recombines TRBV2 with TRBJ2-7; TRBD1 is a possible D gene (5 bases). CDR1 and CDR2 (germline): SNHLY, FYNNEI. The ends were cut back, 4 bases at V and 3 bases at J, with 7 bases in the middle. The CDR3 contains 12 residues. The CDR3 loop reads CASSVQGYEQYF. CDR3 DNA sequence: TGTGCCAGCAGTGTCCAGGGCTACGAGCAGTACTTC.

The chain links TRBV29-1 to TRBJ2-1, with 7 nucleotides matching TRBD2. With 3 bases clipped from V and 6 bases from J, the junction kept 2 bases outside the gene matches. From germline, CDR1 is SQVTM and CDR2 ANQGSEA. The CDR3 totals 12 residues. CDR3 sequence: CSVDWTSNEQFF. CDR3 coding DNA: TGCAGCGTTGATTGGACTAGCAATGAGCAGTTCTTC.

Only one count was recorded for this clone. The CDR3 DNA is TGTGCCAGCAGCAAACGGAGAGGTGGCTACCCCAACTATGGCTACACCTTC. Translated: CASSKRRGGYPNYGYTF. The rearrangement joins TRBV21-1 to TRBJ1-2. TRBV21-1 is a pseudogene locus. The CDR3 is made up of 17 amino acids.

The rearrangement uses TRBV27 and TRBJ1-4, with a weak D call TRBD1 (5 bases). The CDR3 has 15 amino acids. The V and J ends lost 4 bases and 10 bases respectively, with 19 bases between them. The V gene's germline CDR1 is MNHEY and CDR2 SMNVEV (reference sequence). CDR3 amino acids: CASSSPGLTRGKLFF. The CDR3 DNA sequence: TGTGCCAGCAGTTCACCGGGACTCACACGAGGAAAACTGTTTTTT.

The chain links TRBV4-3 to TRBJ2-2; D ambiguous. The germline gives CDR1 LGHNA, CDR2 YSLEER. The CDR3 is 14 amino acids. The V gene lost 10 bases and the J gene lost 4 bases, with 16 bases spanning the gap. CDR3 loop: CATSVRAGTGELFF. The CDR3 DNA reads TGCGCCACCTCGGTCCGAGCTGGCACCGGGGAGCTGTTTTTT.

This clone was seen a handful of times. The rearrangement links TRBV12-3 or TRBV12-4 to TRBJ1-3, with a tentative D call TRBD1 (6 bases). V lost 8 bases and J lost 0, with 8 bases in between. CDR3 length equals 13 residues. The CDR3 spells CASQGNSGNTIYF. The CDR3 DNA reads TGTGCCAGCCAGGGGAACTCTGGAAACACCATATATTTT.